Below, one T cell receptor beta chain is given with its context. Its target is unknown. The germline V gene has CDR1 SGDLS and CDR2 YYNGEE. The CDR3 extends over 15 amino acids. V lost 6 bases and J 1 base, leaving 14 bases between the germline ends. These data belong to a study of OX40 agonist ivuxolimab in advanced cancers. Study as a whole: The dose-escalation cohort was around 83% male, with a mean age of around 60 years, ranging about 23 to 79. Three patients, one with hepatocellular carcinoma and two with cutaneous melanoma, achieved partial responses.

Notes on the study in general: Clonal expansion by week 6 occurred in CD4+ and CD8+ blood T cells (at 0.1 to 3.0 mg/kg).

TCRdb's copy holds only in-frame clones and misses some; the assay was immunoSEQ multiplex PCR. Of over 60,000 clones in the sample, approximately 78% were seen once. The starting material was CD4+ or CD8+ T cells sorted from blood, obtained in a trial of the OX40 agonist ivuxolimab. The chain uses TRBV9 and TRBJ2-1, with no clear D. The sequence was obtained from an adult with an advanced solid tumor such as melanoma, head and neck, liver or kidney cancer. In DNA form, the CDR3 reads TGTGCCAGCACCCCGTTCAAGGTGTCCTACAATGAGCAGTTCTTC. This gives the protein CASTPFKVSYNEQFF.